Listed below are T cell receptor beta chains from one sample, sequenced in a study of T cell responses to AZD1222 COVID-19 vaccine. The protocol was immunoSEQ multiplex PCR, while the TCRdb copy is restricted to in-frame clones and leaves out a portion. This sample has around 180,000 clones, with approximately 94% found just once. The sequencing here drew on peripheral blood, taken on day 0 of AZD1222 vaccination. Source of these receptors: an adult in good health. The CDR3 runs from the conserved cysteine through the conserved F or W. Fields, in order: D gene, J gene, V gene, clone size, CDR3 DNA, CDR3 protein. D genes are given only for firm matches. For some rows the clone size is stated as once, few or many, or as a class when expanded; others skip it.

d_call: TRBD2
j_call: TRBJ2-1
v_call: TRBV9
clone_size: once
cdr3_nt: TGTGCCAGCAGCGTAGCCCCTAGCGGGAGCTATGAGCAGTTCTTC
cdr3_aa: CASSVAPSGSYEQFF

d_call: .
j_call: TRBJ1-4
v_call: TRBV5-5
clone_size: .
cdr3_nt: TGTGCCAGCAGCTTTGACACCCGTAATGAAAAACTGTTTTTT
cdr3_aa: CASSFDTRNEKLFF

d_call: TRBD2
j_call: TRBJ2-3
v_call: TRBV3-1/TRBV3-2
clone_size: .
cdr3_nt: TGTGCCAGCAGCCAGACTAGCGGGACTGCAGATACGCAGTATTTT
cdr3_aa: CASSQTSGTADTQYF

d_call: .
j_call: TRBJ2-7
v_call: TRBV7-9
clone_size: .
cdr3_nt: TGTGCCAGCAGCTCTAGCGCGGGCGGGGTCTTCTCCTACGAGCAGTACTTC
cdr3_aa: CASSSSAGGVFSYEQYF

d_call: .
j_call: TRBJ1-1
v_call: TRBV28
clone_size: .
cdr3_nt: TGTGCCAGCAGTTTCATGGGTCCGGGGAGCACTGAAGCTTTCTTT
cdr3_aa: CASSFMGPGSTEAFF

d_call: .
j_call: TRBJ2-7
v_call: TRBV4-1
clone_size: .
cdr3_nt: TGCGCCAGCAGCCAAGTCGATGGCGGTGGCTACGAGCAGTACTTC
cdr3_aa: CASSQVDGGGYEQYF

d_call: TRBD1
j_call: TRBJ1-2
v_call: TRBV5-1
clone_size: once
cdr3_nt: TGCGCCAGCAGCCCCGAGACAGGGGCCCGCTATGGCTACACCTTC
cdr3_aa: CASSPETGARYGYTF

d_call: .
j_call: TRBJ2-3
v_call: TRBV5-8
clone_size: once
cdr3_nt: TGTGCCAGCAGCCGGCAGGAGCAAATACGTTTGCAGTATTTT
cdr3_aa: CASSRQEQIRLQYF

d_call: TRBD1
j_call: TRBJ1-4
v_call: TRBV9
clone_size: .
cdr3_nt: TGTGCCAGCAGCGGAGACAGGGGGCACGAAAAACTGTTTTTT
cdr3_aa: CASSGDRGHEKLFF

d_call: TRBD1
j_call: TRBJ1-1
v_call: TRBV10-3
clone_size: .
cdr3_nt: TGTGCCACCACATTGGGACAGGGGGAGACGGGGACTGAAGCTTTCTTT
cdr3_aa: CATTLGQGETGTEAFF

d_call: .
j_call: TRBJ1-5
v_call: TRBV7-6
clone_size: .
cdr3_nt: TGTGCCAGCAGCTCGACGGAATTTAATAGCAATCAGCCCCAGCATTTT
cdr3_aa: CASSSTEFNSNQPQHF

d_call: TRBD1
j_call: TRBJ2-1
v_call: TRBV6-2/TRBV6-3
clone_size: .
cdr3_nt: TGTGCCAGCAGCCGCGCCGGGACAGGGAACAATGAGCAGTTCTTC
cdr3_aa: CASSRAGTGNNEQFF

d_call: .
j_call: TRBJ1-3
v_call: TRBV30
clone_size: .
cdr3_nt: TGTGCCTGGAGTGCATCAGGGGGAAACACCATATATTTT
cdr3_aa: CAWSASGGNTIYF

d_call: TRBD1
j_call: TRBJ2-7
v_call: TRBV5-1
clone_size: .
cdr3_nt: TGCGCCAGCAGCTTGGGTCAGGGACAGGGCTACGAGCAGTACTTC
cdr3_aa: CASSLGQGQGYEQYF

d_call: .
j_call: TRBJ1-2
v_call: TRBV27
clone_size: .
cdr3_nt: TGTGCCAGCAGACCGCAGGGCCTCCAAACCTATGGCTACACCTTC
cdr3_aa: CASRPQGLQTYGYTF

d_call: .
j_call: TRBJ1-2
v_call: TRBV7-8
clone_size: .
cdr3_nt: TGTGCCAGCAGCTTAGCCTCCGGAGGCTACACCTTC
cdr3_aa: CASSLASGGYTF

d_call: .
j_call: TRBJ2-5
v_call: TRBV2
clone_size: .
cdr3_nt: TGTGCCAGCAGTGGCCGGGACAAAGAAGAGACCCAGTACTTC
cdr3_aa: CASSGRDKEETQYF

d_call: .
j_call: TRBJ1-3
v_call: TRBV29-1
clone_size: .
cdr3_nt: TGCAGCGTTTCCGTCGATGGAAACACCATATATTTT
cdr3_aa: CSVSVDGNTIYF

d_call: .
j_call: TRBJ1-6
v_call: TRBV27
clone_size: .
cdr3_nt: TGTGCCAGCAGTTTTAGGGCAGGGGTTTCACCCCTCCACTTT
cdr3_aa: CASSFRAGVSPLHF

d_call: .
j_call: TRBJ1-6
v_call: TRBV13
clone_size: .
cdr3_nt: TGTGCCAGCAGCTTAGTAGGAAGCTCCTATAATTCACCCCTCCACTTT
cdr3_aa: CASSLVGSSYNSPLHF

d_call: .
j_call: TRBJ1-1
v_call: TRBV9
clone_size: .
cdr3_nt: TGTGCCAGCAGCGTCGCCCCGGACGGGCCGGACTCTGAAGCTTTCTTT
cdr3_aa: CASSVAPDGPDSEAFF

d_call: TRBD1
j_call: TRBJ1-5
v_call: TRBV11-2
clone_size: few
cdr3_nt: TGTGCCAGCAAGGGGGCGGGGGTCAATCAGCCCCAGCATTTT
cdr3_aa: CASKGAGVNQPQHF

d_call: TRBD2
j_call: TRBJ2-1
v_call: TRBV29-1
clone_size: .
cdr3_nt: TGCAGCGCCAGCCGGAGCGGGAGTCCCCCTCGGGGCAATGAGCAGTTCTTC
cdr3_aa: CSASRSGSPPRGNEQFF

d_call: .
j_call: TRBJ1-4
v_call: TRBV13
clone_size: .
cdr3_nt: TGTGCCAGCAGCTCTGATCAGGGCGAAAAACTGTTTTTT
cdr3_aa: CASSSDQGEKLFF

d_call: .
j_call: TRBJ1-1
v_call: TRBV4-1
clone_size: once
cdr3_nt: TGCGCCAGCAGCCAACGGCAGGCCGTGAACACTGAAGCTTTCTTT
cdr3_aa: CASSQRQAVNTEAFF

d_call: TRBD1
j_call: TRBJ1-6
v_call: TRBV2
clone_size: .
cdr3_nt: TGTGCCAGCAGTGGTGACAGGGGTCACTCACCCCTCCACTTT
cdr3_aa: CASSGDRGHSPLHF

d_call: TRBD2
j_call: TRBJ2-5
v_call: TRBV28
clone_size: .
cdr3_nt: TGTGCCAGCAGCAGGACTAGCGGGAGGGTCCAAGAGACCCAGTACTTC
cdr3_aa: CASSRTSGRVQETQYF

d_call: .
j_call: TRBJ2-3
v_call: TRBV9
clone_size: .
cdr3_nt: TGTGCCAGCAGCGTAGATCAGTTGACTAGCACAGATACGCAGTATTTT
cdr3_aa: CASSVDQLTSTDTQYF

d_call: .
j_call: TRBJ1-5
v_call: TRBV28
clone_size: .
cdr3_nt: TGTGCCAGCGCTAAAGGGGGTAGCAATCAGCCCCAGCATTTT
cdr3_aa: CASAKGGSNQPQHF

d_call: TRBD1
j_call: TRBJ2-7
v_call: TRBV19
clone_size: .
cdr3_nt: TGTGCCAGTAGTGTCTACCGGGACAGTCCCTACGAGCAGTACTTC
cdr3_aa: CASSVYRDSPYEQYF

d_call: .
j_call: TRBJ1-1
v_call: TRBV10-3
clone_size: .
cdr3_nt: TGTGCCATCAGTGAGTCCGGAGGGAGGGGGAGTGCTTTCTTT
cdr3_aa: CAISESGGRGSAFF

d_call: .
j_call: TRBJ2-1
v_call: TRBV18
clone_size: .
cdr3_nt: TGTGCCAGCTCACCAATGGACCCTTCCTACAATGAGCAGTTCTTC
cdr3_aa: CASSPMDPSYNEQFF

d_call: .
j_call: TRBJ2-3
v_call: TRBV4-2
clone_size: .
cdr3_nt: TGTGCCAGCAGCCAGACAGAAATTAGCACAGATACGCAGTATTTT
cdr3_aa: CASSQTEISTDTQYF

d_call: .
j_call: TRBJ2-1
v_call: TRBV24-1
clone_size: .
cdr3_nt: TGTGCCACCAGTGGCCGCAACCCCGCAGGGGATTACAATGAGCAGTTCTTC
cdr3_aa: CATSGRNPAGDYNEQFF

d_call: TRBD1
j_call: TRBJ2-3
v_call: TRBV2
clone_size: .
cdr3_nt: TGTGCCAGCAGGGACAGGGGCCTCCCAGATACGCAGTATTTT
cdr3_aa: CASRDRGLPDTQYF

d_call: .
j_call: TRBJ1-1
v_call: TRBV11-2
clone_size: few
cdr3_nt: TGTGCCAGCAGCTTATCGTACACTGAAGCTTTCTTT
cdr3_aa: CASSLSYTEAFF

d_call: .
j_call: TRBJ1-1
v_call: TRBV5-1
clone_size: .
cdr3_nt: TGCGCCAGCAGCTTGGTTGGGCGGATGAACACTGAAGCTTTCTTT
cdr3_aa: CASSLVGRMNTEAFF

d_call: .
j_call: TRBJ1-6
v_call: TRBV12-3/TRBV12-4
clone_size: .
cdr3_nt: TGTGCCAGCGGCCGGGACTATAATTCACCCCTCCACTTT
cdr3_aa: CASGRDYNSPLHF

d_call: .
j_call: TRBJ2-4
v_call: TRBV28
clone_size: .
cdr3_nt: TGTGCCAGCAGTTTAGCAAATCCCAAAAACATTCAGTACTTC
cdr3_aa: CASSLANPKNIQYF

d_call: .
j_call: TRBJ2-7
v_call: TRBV5-1
clone_size: .
cdr3_nt: TGCGCCAGCAGCTTGCAGGACTACGAGCAGTACTTC
cdr3_aa: CASSLQDYEQYF

d_call: TRBD1
j_call: TRBJ2-5
v_call: TRBV15
clone_size: once
cdr3_nt: TGTGCCACCAGCAGGGACAGGGAGGAGACCCAGTACTTC
cdr3_aa: CATSRDREETQYF

d_call: .
j_call: TRBJ2-1
v_call: TRBV6-5
clone_size: .
cdr3_nt: TGTGCCAGCAGTTACTCCACAACGTTCGAGTTCTTC
cdr3_aa: CASSYSTTFEFF

d_call: TRBD2
j_call: TRBJ2-7
v_call: TRBV11-2
clone_size: .
cdr3_nt: TGTGCCAGCAGCTTAGGGCGGGAGCCCCCGAGGAAGCAGTACTTC
cdr3_aa: CASSLGREPPRKQYF

d_call: .
j_call: TRBJ2-7
v_call: TRBV9
clone_size: once
cdr3_nt: TGTGCCAGCAGCGTAGGCGTTGGCACGGCCTACGAGCAGTACTTC
cdr3_aa: CASSVGVGTAYEQYF

d_call: TRBD1
j_call: TRBJ1-4
v_call: TRBV28
clone_size: .
cdr3_nt: TGTGCCAGCAGTCCGACAGGGGTCGAGGAAAAACTGTTTTTT
cdr3_aa: CASSPTGVEEKLFF

d_call: TRBD2
j_call: TRBJ2-1
v_call: TRBV29-1
clone_size: .
cdr3_nt: TGCAGCGTCCGCCGATCCGGGACTAGCGGGAGCCGGGTTGAGCAGTTCTTC
cdr3_aa: CSVRRSGTSGSRVEQFF

d_call: .
j_call: TRBJ2-7
v_call: TRBV21-1
clone_size: .
cdr3_nt: TGTGCCAATCAGGGGGAGCAGTACTTC
cdr3_aa: CANQGEQYF